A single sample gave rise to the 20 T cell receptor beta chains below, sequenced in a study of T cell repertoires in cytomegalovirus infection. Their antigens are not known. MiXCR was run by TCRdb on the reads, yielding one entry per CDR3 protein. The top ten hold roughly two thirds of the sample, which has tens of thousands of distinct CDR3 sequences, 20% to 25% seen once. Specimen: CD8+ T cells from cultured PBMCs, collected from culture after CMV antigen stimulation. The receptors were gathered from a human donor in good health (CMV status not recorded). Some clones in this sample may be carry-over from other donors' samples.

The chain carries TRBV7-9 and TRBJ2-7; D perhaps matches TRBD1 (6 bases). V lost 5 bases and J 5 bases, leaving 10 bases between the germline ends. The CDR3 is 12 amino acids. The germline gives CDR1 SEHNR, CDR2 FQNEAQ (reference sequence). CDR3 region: CASSKQGHEQYF. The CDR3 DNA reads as TGTGCCAGCAGCAAACAGGGCCACGAGCAGTACTTC.

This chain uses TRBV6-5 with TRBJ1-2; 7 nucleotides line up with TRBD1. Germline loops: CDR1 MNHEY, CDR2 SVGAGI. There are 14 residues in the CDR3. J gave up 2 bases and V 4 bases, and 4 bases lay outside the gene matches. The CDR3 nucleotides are TGTGCCAGCAGTTGGGGACAGCAGAACTATGGCTACACCTTC. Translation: CASSWGQQNYGYTF.

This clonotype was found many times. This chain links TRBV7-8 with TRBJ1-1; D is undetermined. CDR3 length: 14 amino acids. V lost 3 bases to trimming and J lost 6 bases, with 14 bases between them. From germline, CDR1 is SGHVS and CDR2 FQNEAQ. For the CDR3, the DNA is TGTGCCAGCAGCTTGCTCGAGGGAACGGCTGAAGCTTTCTTT. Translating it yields CASSLLEGTAEAFF.

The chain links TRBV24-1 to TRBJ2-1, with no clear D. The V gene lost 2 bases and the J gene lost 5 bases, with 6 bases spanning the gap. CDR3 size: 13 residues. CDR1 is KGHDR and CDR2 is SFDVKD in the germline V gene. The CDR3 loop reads CATSDSRDNEQFF. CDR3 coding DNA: TGTGCCACCAGTGATTCAAGGGACAATGAGCAGTTCTTC.

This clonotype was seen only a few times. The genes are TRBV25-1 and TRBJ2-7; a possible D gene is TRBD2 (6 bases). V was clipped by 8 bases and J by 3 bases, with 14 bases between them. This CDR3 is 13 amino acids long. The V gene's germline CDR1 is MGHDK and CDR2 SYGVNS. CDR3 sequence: CASSRGNLYEQYF. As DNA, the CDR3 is TGTGCCAGCTCGCGGGGAAATCTCTACGAGCAGTACTTC.

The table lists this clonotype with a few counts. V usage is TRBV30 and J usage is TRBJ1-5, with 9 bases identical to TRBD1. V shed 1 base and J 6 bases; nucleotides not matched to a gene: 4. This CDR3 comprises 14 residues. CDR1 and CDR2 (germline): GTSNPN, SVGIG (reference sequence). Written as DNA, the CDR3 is TGTGCCTGGAGTGAGGGACAGGGAGGTCAGCCCCAGCATTTT. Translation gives CAWSEGQGGQPQHF.

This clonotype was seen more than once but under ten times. This CDR3 reads CASENWDTDNEQFF. CDR3 nucleotides: TGTGCCAGCGAGAACTGGGACACGGACAATGAGCAGTTCTTC. This chain connects TRBV19 to TRBJ2-1; tentatively, D is TRBD1 (6 bases). The CDR3 is 14 amino acids. CDR1 is LNHDA and CDR2 is SQIVND in the germline V gene (reference sequence). V was trimmed by 9 bases and J by 5 bases, leaving 17 bases between them. The variable domain in full, with the rest retrieved from reference TRBV19 and TRBJ2-1, is DGGITQSPKYLFRKEGQNVTLSCEQNLNHDAMYWYRQDPGQGLRLIYYSQIVNDFQKGDIAEGYSVSREKKESFPLTVTSAQKNPTAFYLCASENWDTDNEQFFGPGTRLTVL.

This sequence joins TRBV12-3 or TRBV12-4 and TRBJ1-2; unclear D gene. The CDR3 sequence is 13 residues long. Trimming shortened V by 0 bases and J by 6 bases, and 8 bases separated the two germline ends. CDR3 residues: CASSLAINHGYTF. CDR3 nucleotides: TGTGCCAGCAGTTTAGCAATCAATCATGGCTACACCTTC.

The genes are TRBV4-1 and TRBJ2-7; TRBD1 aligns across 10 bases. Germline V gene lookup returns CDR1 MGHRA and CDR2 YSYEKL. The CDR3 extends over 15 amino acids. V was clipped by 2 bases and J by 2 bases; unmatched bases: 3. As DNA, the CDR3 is TGCGCCAGCAGCCAATCCGGGACAGGGGCCTACGAGCAGTACTTC. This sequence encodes CASSQSGTGAYEQYF.

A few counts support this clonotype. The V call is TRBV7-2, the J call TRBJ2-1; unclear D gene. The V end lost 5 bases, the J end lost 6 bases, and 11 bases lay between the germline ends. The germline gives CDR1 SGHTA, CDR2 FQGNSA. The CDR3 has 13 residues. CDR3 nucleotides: TGTGCCAGCAGCACTACCCCCGGCAATGAGCAGTTCTTC. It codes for CASSTTPGNEQFF.

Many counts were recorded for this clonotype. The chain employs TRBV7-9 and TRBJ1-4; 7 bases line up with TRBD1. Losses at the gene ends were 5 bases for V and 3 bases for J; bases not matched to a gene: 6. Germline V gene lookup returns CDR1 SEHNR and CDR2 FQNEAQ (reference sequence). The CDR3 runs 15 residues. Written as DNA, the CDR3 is TGTGCCAGCAGCAACCTCGGGACAGCTAATGAAAAACTGTTTTTT. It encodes CASSNLGTANEKLFF.

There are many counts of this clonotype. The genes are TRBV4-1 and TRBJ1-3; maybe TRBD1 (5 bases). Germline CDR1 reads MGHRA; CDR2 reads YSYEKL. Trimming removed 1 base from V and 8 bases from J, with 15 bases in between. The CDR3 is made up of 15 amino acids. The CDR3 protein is CASSQAPGRVDTIYF. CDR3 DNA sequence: TGCGCCAGCAGCCAAGCTCCCGGCAGGGTAGACACCATATATTTT.

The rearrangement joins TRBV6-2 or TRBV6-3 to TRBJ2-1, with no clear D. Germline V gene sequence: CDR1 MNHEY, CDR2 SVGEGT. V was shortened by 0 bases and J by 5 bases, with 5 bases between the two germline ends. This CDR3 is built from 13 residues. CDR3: CASSYSPDNEQFF. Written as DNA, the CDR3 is TGTGCCAGCAGTTACTCACCGGACAATGAGCAGTTCTTC.

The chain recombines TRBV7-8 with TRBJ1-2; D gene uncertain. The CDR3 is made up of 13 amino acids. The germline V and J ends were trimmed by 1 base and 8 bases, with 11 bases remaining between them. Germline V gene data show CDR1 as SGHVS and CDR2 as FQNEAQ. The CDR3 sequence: CASSLGRGCGYTF. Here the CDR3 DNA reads TGTGCCAGCAGCTTAGGCCGGGGTTGCGGCTACACCTTC.

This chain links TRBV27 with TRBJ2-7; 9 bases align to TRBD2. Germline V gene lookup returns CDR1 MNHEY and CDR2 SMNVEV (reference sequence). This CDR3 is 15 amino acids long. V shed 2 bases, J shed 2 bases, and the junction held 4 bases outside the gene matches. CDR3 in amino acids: CASSLGLAGPYEQYF. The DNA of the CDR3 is TGTGCCAGCAGTTTAGGTCTAGCGGGGCCCTACGAGCAGTACTTC.

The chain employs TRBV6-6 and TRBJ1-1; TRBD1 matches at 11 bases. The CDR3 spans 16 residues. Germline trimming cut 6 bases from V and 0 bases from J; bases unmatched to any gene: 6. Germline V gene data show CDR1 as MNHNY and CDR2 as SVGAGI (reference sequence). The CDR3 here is CASSTGTGGLNTEAFF. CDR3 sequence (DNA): TGTGCCAGCAGCACCGGGACAGGGGGGTTGAACACTGAAGCTTTCTTT.

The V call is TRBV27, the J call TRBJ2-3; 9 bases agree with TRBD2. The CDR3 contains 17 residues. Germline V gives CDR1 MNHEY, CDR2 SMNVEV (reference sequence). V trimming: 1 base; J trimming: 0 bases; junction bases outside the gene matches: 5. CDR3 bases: TGTGCCAGCAGTTTATTAGCGGGGGACCCTAGCACAGATACGCAGTATTTT. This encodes CASSLLAGDPSTDTQYF.

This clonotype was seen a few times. Here the CDR3 reads CASSVGGTESTDTQYF. CDR3 DNA: TGTGCCAGCAGCGTAGGTGGGACCGAGAGCACAGATACGCAGTATTTT. The chain carries TRBV9 and TRBJ2-3, with D perhaps assigned TRBD1 or TRBD2 (5 bases each). CDR3 size: 16 residues. In germline, CDR1 is SGDLS, CDR2 YYNGEE. Trimming stripped 0 bases from V and 0 bases from J, with 11 bases between.

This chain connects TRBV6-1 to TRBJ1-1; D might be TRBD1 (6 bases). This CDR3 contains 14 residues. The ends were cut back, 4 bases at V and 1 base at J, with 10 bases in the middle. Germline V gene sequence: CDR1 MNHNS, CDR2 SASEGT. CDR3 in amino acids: CASSGTVTNTEAFF. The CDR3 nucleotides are TGTGCCAGCAGTGGGACAGTTACGAACACTGAAGCTTTCTTT.

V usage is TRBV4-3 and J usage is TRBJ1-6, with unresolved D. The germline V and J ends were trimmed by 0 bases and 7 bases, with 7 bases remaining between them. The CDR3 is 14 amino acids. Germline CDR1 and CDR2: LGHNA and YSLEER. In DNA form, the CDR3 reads TGCGCCAGCAGCCAAGATGGAGCAAATTCACCCCTCCACTTT. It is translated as CASSQDGANSPLHF.